This T cell receptor (beta chain) was sequenced during a study of CD8 T cells in Susac syndrome. CDR3 length equals 12 residues. Trimming stripped 4 bases from V and 2 bases from J, with 5 bases between. CDR1 is LNHDA, CDR2 SQIVND, per germline (reference sequence). TEMRA cells underwent FACS enrichment and CD8+ and CD4+ T cells underwent negative isolation. Random-hexamer reverse transcription was applied to roughly 0.5 to 1 ug RNA. TCRdb ran MiXCR on the immunoSEQ multiplex PCR reads and lists one entry per CDR3 protein. The sample includes about 300,000 distinct CDR3 sequences, around 91% of them seen just once.

The TCR comes from a human donor with multiple sclerosis. The genes are TRBV19 and TRBJ1-1; D is unclear. The sequenced material came from CD8+ T cells from PBMCs. In DNA form, the CDR3 reads TGTGCCAGTAGTAAGGCTAACACTGAAGCTTTCTTT. It codes for CASSKANTEAFF.